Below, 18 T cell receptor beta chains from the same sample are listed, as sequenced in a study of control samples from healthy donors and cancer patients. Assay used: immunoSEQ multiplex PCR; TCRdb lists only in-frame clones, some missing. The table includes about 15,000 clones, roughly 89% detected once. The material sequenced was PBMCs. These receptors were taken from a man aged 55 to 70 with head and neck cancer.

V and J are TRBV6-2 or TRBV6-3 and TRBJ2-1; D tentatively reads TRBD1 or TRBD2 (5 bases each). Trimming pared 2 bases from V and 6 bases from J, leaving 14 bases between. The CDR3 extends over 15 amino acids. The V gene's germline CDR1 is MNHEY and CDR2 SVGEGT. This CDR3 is CASSYGGAASNEQFF. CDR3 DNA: TGTGCCAGCAGTTACGGGGGAGCGGCCAGCAATGAGCAGTTCTTC.

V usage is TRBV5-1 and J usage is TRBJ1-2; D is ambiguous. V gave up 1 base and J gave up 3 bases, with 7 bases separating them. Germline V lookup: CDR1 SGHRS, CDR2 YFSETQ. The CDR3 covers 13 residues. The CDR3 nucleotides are TGCGCCAGCAGCTTGTCGGAGGACTATGGCTACACCTTC. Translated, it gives CASSLSEDYGYTF.

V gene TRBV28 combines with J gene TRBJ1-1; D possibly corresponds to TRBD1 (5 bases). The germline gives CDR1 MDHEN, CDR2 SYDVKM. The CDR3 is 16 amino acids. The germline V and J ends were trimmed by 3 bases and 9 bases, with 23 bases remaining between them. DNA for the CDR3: TGTGCCAGCAGTTTTCAGATCGTGGGGGGGACGGCCAAAGCTTTCTTT. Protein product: CASSFQIVGGTAKAFF.

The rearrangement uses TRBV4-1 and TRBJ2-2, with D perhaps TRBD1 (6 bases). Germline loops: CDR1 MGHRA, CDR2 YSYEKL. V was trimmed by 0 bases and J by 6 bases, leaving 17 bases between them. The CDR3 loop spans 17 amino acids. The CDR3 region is CASSQDRDARGSGELFF. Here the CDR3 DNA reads TGCGCCAGCAGCCAAGATAGGGACGCCAGGGGATCCGGGGAGCTGTTTTTT.

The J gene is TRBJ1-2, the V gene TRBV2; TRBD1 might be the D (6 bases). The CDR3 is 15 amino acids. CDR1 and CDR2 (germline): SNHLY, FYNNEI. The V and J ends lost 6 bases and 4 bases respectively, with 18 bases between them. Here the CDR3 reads CASRRGTGLIYGYTF. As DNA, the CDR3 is TGTGCCAGCAGAAGGGGGACGGGGCTCATCTATGGCTACACCTTC.

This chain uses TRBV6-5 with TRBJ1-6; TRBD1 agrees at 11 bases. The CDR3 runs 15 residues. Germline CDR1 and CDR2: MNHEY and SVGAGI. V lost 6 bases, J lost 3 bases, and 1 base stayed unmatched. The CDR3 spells CASRGTGGYNSPLHF. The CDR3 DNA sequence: TGTGCCAGCAGGGGGACAGGGGGCTATAATTCACCCCTCCACTTT.

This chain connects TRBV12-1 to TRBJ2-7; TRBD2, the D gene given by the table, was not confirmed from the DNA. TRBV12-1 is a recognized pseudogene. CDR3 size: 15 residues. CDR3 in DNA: TGTGCCAGCACCAGGGGTGAGCGGGGTGGGGACGAGCAGTACTTC. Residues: CASTRGERGGDEQYF.

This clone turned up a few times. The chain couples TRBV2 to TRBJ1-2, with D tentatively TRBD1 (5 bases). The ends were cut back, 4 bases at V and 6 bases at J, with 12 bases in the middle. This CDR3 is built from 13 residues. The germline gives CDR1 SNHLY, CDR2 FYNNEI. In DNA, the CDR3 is TGTGCCAGCAGTGTCGGTCAGGGAAATGGCTACACCTTC. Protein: CASSVGQGNGYTF.

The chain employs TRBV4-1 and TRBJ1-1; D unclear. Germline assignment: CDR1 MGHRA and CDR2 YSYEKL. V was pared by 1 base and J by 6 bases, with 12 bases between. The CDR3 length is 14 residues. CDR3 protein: CASSQAGGLPEAFF. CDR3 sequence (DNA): TGCGCCAGCAGCCAAGCCGGCGGGTTACCTGAAGCTTTCTTT.

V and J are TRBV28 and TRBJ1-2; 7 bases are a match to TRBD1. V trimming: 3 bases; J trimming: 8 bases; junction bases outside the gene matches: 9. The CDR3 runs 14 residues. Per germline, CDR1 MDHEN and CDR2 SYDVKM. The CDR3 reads CASSLVGKGGGYTF. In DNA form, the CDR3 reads TGTGCCAGCAGTTTGGTCGGCAAAGGGGGCGGCTACACCTTC.

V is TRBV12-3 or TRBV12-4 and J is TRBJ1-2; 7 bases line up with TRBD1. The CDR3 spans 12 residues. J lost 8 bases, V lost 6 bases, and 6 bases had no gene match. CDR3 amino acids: CASSLGGPGYTF. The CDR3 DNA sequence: TGTGCCAGCAGCCTAGGGGGCCCCGGCTACACCTTC.

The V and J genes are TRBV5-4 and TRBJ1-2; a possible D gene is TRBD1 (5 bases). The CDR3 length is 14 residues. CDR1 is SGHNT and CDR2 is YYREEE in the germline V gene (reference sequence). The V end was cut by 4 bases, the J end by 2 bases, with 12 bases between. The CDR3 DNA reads TGTGCCAGCAGCCCGGGCGGGGCCAACTATGGCTACACCTTC. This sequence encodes CASSPGGANYGYTF.

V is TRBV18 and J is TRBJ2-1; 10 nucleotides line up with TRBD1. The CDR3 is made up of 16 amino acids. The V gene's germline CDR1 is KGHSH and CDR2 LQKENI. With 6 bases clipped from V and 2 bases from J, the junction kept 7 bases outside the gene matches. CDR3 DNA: TGTGCCAGCTCCCCTCAGGGGACAGGGGCCTACAATGAGCAGTTCTTC. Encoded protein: CASSPQGTGAYNEQFF.

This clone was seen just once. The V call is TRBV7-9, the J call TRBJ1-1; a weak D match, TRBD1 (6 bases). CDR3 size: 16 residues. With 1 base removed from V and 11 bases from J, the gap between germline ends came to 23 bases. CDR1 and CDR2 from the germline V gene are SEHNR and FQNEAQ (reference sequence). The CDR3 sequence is CASSLDDRSNTWEAFF. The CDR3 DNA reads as TGTGCCAGCAGCTTAGATGACAGGTCTAACACTTGGGAGGCTTTCTTT.

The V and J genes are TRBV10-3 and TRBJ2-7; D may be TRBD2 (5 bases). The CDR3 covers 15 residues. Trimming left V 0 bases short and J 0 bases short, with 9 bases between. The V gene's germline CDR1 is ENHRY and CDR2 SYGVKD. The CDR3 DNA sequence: TGTGCCATCAGTGAGTCGATTGGGAGCTCCTACGAGCAGTACTTC. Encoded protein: CAISESIGSSYEQYF.

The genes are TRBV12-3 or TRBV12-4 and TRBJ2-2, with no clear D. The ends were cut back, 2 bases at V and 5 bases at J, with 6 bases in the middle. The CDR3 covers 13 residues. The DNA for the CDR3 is TGTGCCAGCAGTTTAAGTCATACCGGGGAGCTGTTTTTT. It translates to CASSLSHTGELFF.

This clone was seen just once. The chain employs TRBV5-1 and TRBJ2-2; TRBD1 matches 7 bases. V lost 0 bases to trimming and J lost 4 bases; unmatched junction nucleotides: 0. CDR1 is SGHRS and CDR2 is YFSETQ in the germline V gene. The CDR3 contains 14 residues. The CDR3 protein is CASSLGTGTGELFF. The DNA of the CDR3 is TGCGCCAGCAGCTTGGGGACAGGCACCGGGGAGCTGTTTTTT. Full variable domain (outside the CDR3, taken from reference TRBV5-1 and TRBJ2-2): KAGVTQTPRYLIKTRGQQVTLSCSPISGHRSVSWYQQTPGQGLQFLFEYFSETQRNKGNFPGRFSGRQFSNSRSEMNVSTLELGDSALYLCASSLGTGTGELFFGEGSRLTVL.

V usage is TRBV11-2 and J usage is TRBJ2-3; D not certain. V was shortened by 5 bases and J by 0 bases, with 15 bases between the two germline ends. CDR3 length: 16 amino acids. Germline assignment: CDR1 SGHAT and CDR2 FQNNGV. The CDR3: CASSPWKIRSTDTQYF. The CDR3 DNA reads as TGTGCCAGCAGCCCCTGGAAGATCAGGAGCACAGATACGCAGTATTTT.